This T cell receptor beta chain was identified during a study of beta chain features in type 1 diabetes. Study-wide findings and caveats: In all four CD4+ subsets, TCRB CDR3 length was significantly, moderately reduced in type 1 diabetes. Junctions at VDJ sites from type 1 diabetes patients had fewer insertions and more deletions. Shorter templates may be favored by PCR, equally so in patients and controls.

Investigators reverse transcribed all isolated RNA, so they sequenced expressed TCRB transcripts. Sequencing of naive, central memory and regulatory T cell samples gave an average of around 3.6 million reads. The repertoire was sequenced with immunoSEQ multiplex PCR; TCRdb's copy has only in-frame clones and lacks some. This table has 240,000 or so clones, roughly 20% appearing once. A remark on this clone: Antigen specificity is unknown.

Source material: naive CD4+ T cells from blood. This receptor was identified in a woman aged 40 to 50 with type 1 diabetes.

CDR3 amino acids: CASRREKQETQYF. CDR3 in DNA: TGTGCCAGCAGGAGAGAAAAGCAAGAGACCCAGTACTTC. The chain carries TRBV2 and TRBJ2-5, with D uncertain. The CDR3 covers 13 residues. Trimming took 6 bases from V and 2 from J, leaving 10 bases between them. Germline CDR1 SNHLY, CDR2 FYNNEI.